The TCR beta chain described here comes from a study of cytomegalovirus exposure and HLA in healthy donors. In this sample, this clone turned up once. Germline CDR1 MNHNS, CDR2 SASEGT. Trimming removed 5 bases from V and 5 bases from J, with 12 bases in between. The CDR3 covers 14 residues. The PCR contained 60 Vbeta and 13 Jbeta primers. Here immunoSEQ multiplex PCR was the method, and the copy in TCRdb shows in-frame clones only, minus some. The table lists over 200,000 clones, approximately 82% of them singletons. This chain connects TRBV6-1 to TRBJ1-4; D gene ambiguous. Sequences were obtained from PBMCs. The TCR was taken from a woman between 40 and 50 years old in good health and CMV-seronegative. Here the CDR3 DNA reads TGTGCCAGCAGTCGTTTAAGCTTGAATGAAAAACTGTTTTTT. Encoded protein: CASSRLSLNEKLFF.